The 5 T cell receptor beta chains reported below all come from one sample, sequenced in a study of identical twins. In TCRdb, the 5' RACE reads were re-called with MiXCR into one record per CDR3 protein. The data contain hundreds of thousands of distinct CDR3 sequences, 15% to 20% of them singletons. This sample was also put to use in a study of T cells expressing NK-cell markers.

The sample comprised PBMCs. The source of these receptors is a woman aged 18 to 35 in good health.

The rearrangement links TRBV2 to TRBJ2-2; 7 positions match TRBD2. The CDR3 runs 14 residues. Trimming at V came to 5 bases and at J to 3 bases, leaving 3 bases not matched to a gene. Germline V lookup: CDR1 SNHLY, CDR2 FYNNEI. The CDR3: CASSSGEYTGELFF. CDR3 nucleotides: TGTGCCAGCAGTAGCGGGGAGTACACCGGGGAGCTGTTTTTT.

J is TRBJ2-4 and V is TRBV5-5; possibly TRBD1 for D (6 bases). Germline V gives CDR1 SGHKS, CDR2 YYEKEE (reference sequence). V was clipped by 8 bases and J by 8 bases, with 17 bases between them. CDR3 size: 13 residues. Here the CDR3 DNA reads TGTGCCAGTATCCGGGACACGGGACACATTCAGTACTTC. This gives the protein CASIRDTGHIQYF.

This clonotype has more than one count but fewer than ten. This chain joins TRBV29-1 and TRBJ2-3; 8 bases align to TRBD2. Germline CDR1 reads SQVTM; CDR2 reads ANQGSEA. This CDR3 contains 13 residues. V dropped 5 bases and J dropped 3; count of bases not matched to a gene: 4. The CDR3 spells CSVREGGTDTQYF. The CDR3, as DNA: TGCAGCGTTCGGGAGGGCGGGACAGATACGCAGTATTTT.

This clonotype was detected only a few times. The V and J genes are TRBV18 and TRBJ1-2; 7 bases fit TRBD1. The ends lost 2 bases at V and 8 bases at J; junction bases unmatched: 8. Germline V gives CDR1 KGHSH, CDR2 LQKENI. CDR3 size: 14 residues. This CDR3 reads CASSPSGQVGGYTF. CDR3 in DNA: TGTGCCAGCTCACCATCAGGACAGGTCGGCGGCTACACCTTC. Supplemented by reference TRBV18 and TRBJ1-2, the full variable domain reads NAGVMQNPRHLVRRRGQEARLRCSPMKGHSHVYWYRQLPEEGLKFMVYLQKENIIDESGMPKERFSAEFPKEGPSILRIQQVVRGDSAAYFCASSPSGQVGGYTFGSGTRLTVV.

The J gene is TRBJ2-3, the V gene TRBV12-3 or TRBV12-4; the D is unclear. The CDR3 totals 13 residues. Trimming took 7 bases from V and 4 from J, leaving 12 bases between them. CDR3 region: CASTLSAPDTQYF. CDR3 in DNA: TGTGCCAGCACCCTTTCGGCCCCAGATACGCAGTATTTT.